This T cell receptor (beta chain) was captured by sequencing in a study of blood T cell repertoires in COVID-19. About the research overall: Researchers got acute and convalescent COVID-19 samples from the United States, Italy and Spain.

In the study's own analysis: Cell counts per sample came from amplifying reference gene primers. TCRdb's table, derived via immunoSEQ multiplex PCR, lists solely in-frame clones and lacks some. V and J calls and clone size come straight from that table; D and trimming were deduced from the DNA. This sample has tens of thousands of clones, with less than 80% found just once. CDR1 and CDR2 from the germline V gene are SGHVS and FQNEAQ. The V gene end was trimmed by 3 bases and the J gene end by 0 bases; junction bases not matched to a gene: 4. The CDR3 sequence is 16 residues long. Sequenced sample: peripheral blood. This clonotype was sampled from a man aged 55-75 years with active or convalescent COVID-19. The genes are TRBV7-8 and TRBJ1-4; TRBD1 matches at 7 bases. This chain's CDR3 is CASSLGQYATNEKLFF. The CDR3 nucleotides are TGTGCCAGCAGCTTGGGACAGTACGCAACTAATGAAAAACTGTTTTTT.